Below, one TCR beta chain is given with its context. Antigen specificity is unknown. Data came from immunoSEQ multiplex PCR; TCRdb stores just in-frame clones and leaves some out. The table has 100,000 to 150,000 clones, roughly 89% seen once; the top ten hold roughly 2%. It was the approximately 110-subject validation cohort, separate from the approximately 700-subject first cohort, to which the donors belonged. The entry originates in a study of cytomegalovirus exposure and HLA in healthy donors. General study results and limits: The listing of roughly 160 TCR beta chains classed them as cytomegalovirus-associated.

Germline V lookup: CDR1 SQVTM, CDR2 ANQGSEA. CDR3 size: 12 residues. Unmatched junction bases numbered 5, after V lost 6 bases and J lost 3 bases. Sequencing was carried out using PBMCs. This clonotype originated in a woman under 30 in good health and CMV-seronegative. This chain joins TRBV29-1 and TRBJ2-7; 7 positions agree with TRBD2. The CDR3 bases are TGCAGCGTGGGGCTAGCGGACTACGAGCAGTACTTC. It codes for CSVGLADYEQYF.